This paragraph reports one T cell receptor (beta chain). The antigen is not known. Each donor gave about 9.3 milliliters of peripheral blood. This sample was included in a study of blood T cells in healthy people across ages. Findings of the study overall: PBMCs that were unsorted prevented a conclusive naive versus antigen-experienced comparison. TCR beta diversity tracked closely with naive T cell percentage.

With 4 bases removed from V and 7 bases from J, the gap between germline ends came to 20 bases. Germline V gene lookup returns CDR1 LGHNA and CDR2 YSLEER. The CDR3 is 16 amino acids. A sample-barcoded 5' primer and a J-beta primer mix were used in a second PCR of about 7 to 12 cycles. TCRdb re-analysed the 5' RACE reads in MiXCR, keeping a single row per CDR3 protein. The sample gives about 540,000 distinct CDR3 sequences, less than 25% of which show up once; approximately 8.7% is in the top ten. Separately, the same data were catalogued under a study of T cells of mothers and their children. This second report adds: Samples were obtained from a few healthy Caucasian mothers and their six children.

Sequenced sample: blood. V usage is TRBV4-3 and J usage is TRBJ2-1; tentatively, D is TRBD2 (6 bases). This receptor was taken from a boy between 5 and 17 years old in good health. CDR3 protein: CASSPTGTGIMNEQFF. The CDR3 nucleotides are TGCGCCAGCAGCCCAACCGGGACTGGGATAATGAATGAGCAGTTCTTC.